This TCR beta chain emerged from a study of OX40 agonist ivuxolimab in advanced cancers. Across the study: Two cutaneous melanoma patients and one hepatocellular carcinoma patient, three in all, had partial responses. Whole-study findings and limits: Dose levels from 0.1 to 3.0 mg/kg saw CD4+ and CD8+ blood T cells expand clonally by week 6. With doses of 0.1-3.0 mg/kg, partial responders showed among the lowest clonal expansion. Determination of antigen specificity was not performed for the expanded peripheral T cells.

In its sample, this clone is medium-sized. Its matching antigen is unknown. Trimming at V came to 6 bases and at J to 3 bases, leaving 2 bases not matched to a gene. Germline CDR1 MNHNS, CDR2 SASEGT. The CDR3 spans 12 residues. Assay used: immunoSEQ multiplex PCR; TCRdb lists only in-frame clones, some missing. The sample has tens of thousands of clones; more than 80% are singletons. The TCR sequence derives from an adult with an advanced solid tumor such as melanoma, head and neck, liver or kidney cancer. This sequence joins TRBV6-1 and TRBJ2-7; TRBD1 agrees at 7 bases. The sequences come from CD4+ or CD8+ T cells sorted from blood, collected in a trial of the OX40 agonist ivuxolimab. CDR3 region: CASRDRHYEQYF. The CDR3 DNA sequence: TGTGCCAGCAGGGACAGGCACTACGAGCAGTACTTC.